The 32 T cell receptor beta chains reported below all come from one sample, sequenced in a study of blood T cell repertoires in COVID-19. Libraries were prepared by immunoSEQ multiplex PCR; TCRdb keeps only in-frame clonotypes and omits some of them. Of roughly 80,000 clones in the sample, about four fifths are singletons; the top ten hold 44%. The sample was peripheral blood. The source is a man of 80 years or more with acute or convalescent COVID-19.

The chain is built from TRBV30 and TRBJ2-2; the match to TRBD2 covers 10 bases. The ends lost 1 base at V and 5 bases at J; junction bases unmatched: 10. The germline CDR1 and CDR2 sequences are GTSNPN and SVGIG (reference sequence). The CDR3 covers 17 residues. The CDR3 DNA reads TGTGCCTGGAGTGCCGGTTCTAGCGGGAGTAAAACCGGGGAGCTGTTTTTT. Its protein is CAWSAGSSGSKTGELFF.

This clone has a handful of counts. The chain links TRBV9 to TRBJ1-2; D might be TRBD1 (6 bases). The CDR3 loop spans 14 amino acids. Germline-derived CDR1 and CDR2 are SGDLS and YYNGEE. The V end was cut by 0 bases, the J end by 4 bases, with 10 bases between. DNA for the CDR3: TGTGCCAGCAGCGTAGGGGGGACAACCTATGGCTACACCTTC. Its translation is CASSVGGTTYGYTF.

The chain uses TRBV12-5 and TRBJ1-5, with D hard to call. The CDR3 is 13 amino acids. Trimming cost V 3 bases and J 5 bases, with 8 bases left between them. The germline gives CDR1 LGHNT, CDR2 FRNRAP. CDR3 nucleotides: TGTGCTAGTGGTTTAGAGGCTTATCAGCCCCAGCATTTT. Translation: CASGLEAYQPQHF.

The chain employs TRBV2 and TRBJ1-3, with D hard to call. CDR1 is SNHLY and CDR2 is FYNNEI in the germline V gene. The CDR3 covers 13 residues. With 7 bases removed from V and 0 bases from J, the gap between germline ends came to 7 bases. The CDR3 bases are TGTGCCAGCATAGAGTTCTCTGGAAACACCATATATTTT. Translating gives CASIEFSGNTIYF.

The chain joins TRBV7-2 to TRBJ2-3; 7 positions match TRBD1. Germline loops: CDR1 SGHTA, CDR2 FQGNSA. This CDR3 has 15 amino acids. The ends lost 5 bases at V and 6 bases at J; junction bases unmatched: 11. CDR3 sequence (DNA): TGTGCCAGCAGCGCGCACAGGGGCGCCTGGGATACGCAGTATTTT. It yields the protein CASSAHRGAWDTQYF.

This clone was seen just once. This chain connects TRBV6-5 to TRBJ1-2; no reliable D call. The CDR3 extends over 13 amino acids. With 6 bases removed from V and 6 bases from J, the gap between germline ends came to 14 bases. Germline-derived CDR1 and CDR2 are MNHEY and SVGAGI. The DNA of the CDR3 is TGTGCCAGCAGCCAAGGAGGGTGGAATGGCTACACCTTC. Amino acids: CASSQGGWNGYTF.

The V and J genes are TRBV18 and TRBJ2-7; 8 bases map to TRBD1. Trimming took 2 bases from V and 3 from J; bases not matched to a gene: 9. The CDR3 has 16 amino acids. Looked up from germline, CDR1 is KGHSH and CDR2 is LQKENI. The CDR3 DNA reads as TGTGCCAGCTCACCAACTCAGGGGGCTCGAAGCTACGAGCAGTACTTC. It codes for CASSPTQGARSYEQYF.

The chain employs TRBV4-1 and TRBJ2-6; D is ambiguous. This CDR3 has 17 residues. V lost 2 bases, J lost 1 base, and 12 bases lay in between. Germline CDR1 MGHRA, CDR2 YSYEKL. CDR3: CASSQLRTSSGANVLTF. CDR3 DNA: TGCGCCAGCAGCCAACTTAGAACCTCATCTGGGGCCAACGTCCTGACTTTC.

The V call is TRBV27, the J call TRBJ2-1; 12 bases align to TRBD2. This CDR3 has 14 amino acids. Germline V gene sequence: CDR1 MNHEY, CDR2 SMNVEV (reference sequence). V lost 7 bases, J lost 5 bases, and 3 bases stayed unmatched. The CDR3 coding sequence is TGTGCCAGCAACGGACTAGCGGGAAACAATGAGCAGTTCTTC. This codes for CASNGLAGNNEQFF.

This clone was picked up a small number of times. The V call is TRBV6-1, the J call TRBJ1-6; perhaps TRBD1 as D (5 bases). Per germline, CDR1 MNHNS and CDR2 SASEGT. The CDR3 totals 14 residues. Deletions cut 2 bases from V and 8 bases from J, with 10 bases between. The CDR3 protein is CASSEITGDSPLHF. CDR3 nucleotides: TGTGCCAGCAGTGAAATAACAGGAGATTCACCCCTCCACTTT.

A single count supports this clone. DNA of the CDR3: TGTGCCAGCTCACCAGTTCTGGCCAACACTGAAGCTTTCTTT. Encoded protein: CASSPVLANTEAFF. V and J are TRBV18 and TRBJ1-1; D gene unclear. Trimming took 2 bases from V and 2 from J, leaving 9 bases between them. The CDR3 has 14 residues. From germline, CDR1 is KGHSH and CDR2 LQKENI.

The rearrangement uses TRBV5-1 and TRBJ2-7; 7 bases are a match to TRBD1. This CDR3 region has 13 residues. Germline V gene sequence: CDR1 SGHRS, CDR2 YFSETQ. The V gene end was trimmed by 4 bases and the J gene end by 5 bases; junction bases not matched to a gene: 6. CDR3 protein: CASSALQGNEQYF. The CDR3 DNA sequence: TGCGCCAGCAGCGCTCTACAGGGGAACGAGCAGTACTTC.

V usage is TRBV5-6 and J usage is TRBJ2-3, with 7 bases that match TRBD2. The V gene end was trimmed by 0 bases and the J gene end by 3 bases; junction bases not matched to a gene: 4. Germline V gives CDR1 SGHDT, CDR2 YYEEEE. The CDR3 runs 15 residues. CDR3 sequence reads: CASSLAGGGTDTQYF. CDR3 sequence (DNA): TGTGCCAGCAGCTTGGCGGGCGGGGGAACAGATACGCAGTATTTT.

V and J are TRBV28 and TRBJ1-2; the D gene is possibly TRBD1 (6 bases). Per germline, CDR1 MDHEN and CDR2 SYDVKM. V gave up 2 bases and J gave up 10 bases, with 20 bases separating them. The CDR3 length is 15 residues. In DNA, the CDR3 is TGTGCCAGCAGTTTAAACCCCCGGACAGCGAGGGACTACACCTTC. Amino acids: CASSLNPRTARDYTF.

The V gene is TRBV10-3, the J gene TRBJ1-1, with a tentative D call TRBD1 (5 bases). Trimming took 0 bases from V and 3 from J, leaving 11 bases between them. CDR3 size: 15 residues. CDR1 ENHRY and CDR2 SYGVKD come from the germline V gene. In nucleotides, the CDR3 is TGTGCCATCAGTGAGTCCGGGGGAGGGGACACTGAAGCTTTCTTT. This encodes CAISESGGGDTEAFF.

The chain recombines TRBV9 with TRBJ2-1, with 10 bases aligning to TRBD2. Losses at the gene ends were 3 bases for V and 2 bases for J; bases not matched to a gene: 17. CDR3 length equals 20 residues. Germline V gene sequence: CDR1 SGDLS, CDR2 YYNGEE. CDR3 sequence: CASSAQLAGTYQITYNEQFF. CDR3 in DNA: TGTGCCAGCAGCGCCCAACTAGCGGGAACTTACCAAATTACCTACAATGAGCAGTTCTTC.

The chain uses TRBV7-3 and TRBJ2-3, with D perhaps TRBD2 (5 bases). V was clipped by 2 bases and J by 0 bases, with 9 bases between them. The germline V gene has CDR1 SGHTA and CDR2 FQGTGA. This CDR3 spans 15 amino acids. CDR3 amino acids: CASSLGGYSTDTQYF. In nucleotides, the CDR3 is TGTGCCAGCAGCTTAGGCGGGTATAGCACAGATACGCAGTATTTT. The full variable domain, its missing parts supplied by reference TRBV7-3 and TRBJ2-3, is GAGVSQTPSNKVTEKGKYVELRCDPISGHTALYWYRQSLGQGPEFLIYFQGTGAADDSGLPNDRFFAVRPEGSVSTLKIQRTERGDSAVYLCASSLGGYSTDTQYFGPGTRLTVL.

This clone was observed a handful of times. This chain uses TRBV5-5 with TRBJ2-7, with 7 nucleotides matching TRBD1. J gave up 1 base and V 5 bases, and 3 bases lay outside the gene matches. The CDR3 is 13 amino acids. Germline loops: CDR1 SGHKS, CDR2 YYEKEE (reference sequence). The CDR3 sequence is CASRGTASYEQYF. As DNA, the CDR3 is TGTGCCAGCAGGGGGACAGCTTCCTACGAGCAGTACTTC.

This chain joins TRBV28 and TRBJ1-5; D call uncertain. V lost 6 bases and J 5 bases, leaving 14 bases between the germline ends. This CDR3 spans 14 amino acids. Germline V lookup: CDR1 MDHEN, CDR2 SYDVKM. The CDR3 coding sequence is TGTGCCAGCAGGGTTGCGGCCCGCTATCAGCCCCAGCATTTT. It translates to CASRVAARYQPQHF.

This clone was counted a single time. The junction differs from germline at one of its ends, possibly a read error. CDR3 sequence (DNA): TGCGCTTCGAGGGGCACAGATACGCAGTATTTT. Protein product: CASRGTDTQYF. The chain recombines TRBV2 with TRBJ2-3; perhaps TRBD2 as D (5 bases). Germline V gene data show CDR1 as SNHLY and CDR2 as FYNNEI. The CDR3 loop spans 11 amino acids.

The chain couples TRBV24-1 to TRBJ2-7, with 7 bases matching TRBD1. The CDR3 consists of 17 residues. Germline-derived CDR1 and CDR2 are KGHDR and SFDVKD. With V trimmed by 3 bases and J by 1 base, 11 bases remained unmatched. The CDR3 DNA follows: TGTGCCACCAGTGATGGTCGGTCGAGCAGGGGGTCCTACGAGCAGTACTTC. Translated: CATSDGRSSRGSYEQYF.

This clone came up a few times. V gene TRBV25-1 combines with J gene TRBJ1-1; D might be TRBD1 (6 bases). V dropped 3 bases and J dropped 4 bases, with 15 bases sitting between them. This CDR3 contains 15 residues. Per germline, CDR1 MGHDK and CDR2 SYGVNS. The CDR3 reads CASSDLRQGSTEAFF. In DNA, the CDR3 is TGTGCCAGCAGTGACTTAAGGCAGGGGAGCACTGAAGCTTTCTTT.

V and J are TRBV6-1 and TRBJ2-1; maybe TRBD2 (5 bases). Germline-derived CDR1 and CDR2 are MNHNS and SASEGT. Trimming pared 2 bases from V and 2 bases from J, leaving 7 bases between. The CDR3 has 14 residues. Written as DNA, the CDR3 is TGTGCCAGCAGTGAAATACTAGCCTACAATGAGCAGTTCTTC. This gives the protein CASSEILAYNEQFF.

This clone was observed a few times. V and J are TRBV5-1 and TRBJ2-7, with D hard to call. Germline-derived CDR1 and CDR2 are SGHRS and YFSETQ. CDR3 length: 13 residues. The V and J ends lost 0 bases and 2 bases respectively, with 6 bases between them. CDR3 residues: CASSLESAYEQYF. The CDR3 DNA is TGCGCCAGCAGCTTGGAGAGCGCCTACGAGCAGTACTTC.

This chain joins TRBV28 and TRBJ2-1; 8 bases agree with TRBD2. After removal of 10 bases from V and 2 bases from J, the junction contained 19 bases not matched to a gene. The CDR3 has 18 amino acids. The germline CDR1 and CDR2 sequences are MDHEN and SYDVKM. The CDR3 sequence: CAIGTPGGTSGTYNEQFF. CDR3 nucleotide sequence: TGTGCCATCGGGACACCCGGAGGCACTAGCGGCACCTACAATGAGCAGTTCTTC.

The chain employs TRBV27 and TRBJ1-6; no firm D call. The V gene's germline CDR1 is MNHEY and CDR2 SMNVEV (reference sequence). This CDR3 region has 14 residues. V was shortened by 3 bases and J by 9 bases, with 12 bases between the two germline ends. The CDR3 DNA follows: TGTGCCAGCAGTTTCGGAGCCGTGCGTTCACCCCTCCACTTT. Encoded protein: CASSFGAVRSPLHF.

This clone was counted between two and nine times. The chain has TRBV29-1 and TRBJ1-3; 8 bases agree with TRBD1. Germline-derived CDR1 and CDR2 are SQVTM and ANQGSEA. The CDR3 consists of 15 residues. Trimming at V came to 8 bases and at J to 0 bases, leaving 9 bases not matched to a gene. The CDR3 DNA follows: TGCAGCACACAGGGGGGGTCCAACTCTGGAAACACCATATATTTT. It codes for CSTQGGSNSGNTIYF. The full variable domain, with the rest looked up from reference TRBV29-1 and TRBJ1-3, is SAVISQKPSRDICQRGTSLTIQCQVDSQVTMMFWYRQQPGQSLTLIATANQGSEATYESGFVIDKFPISRPNLTFSTLTVSNMSPEDSSIYLCSTQGGSNSGNTIYFGEGSWLTVV.

V usage is TRBV19 and J usage is TRBJ1-4; tentatively, D is TRBD1 (5 bases). The CDR3 is 13 amino acids. Germline V lookup: CDR1 LNHDA, CDR2 SQIVND (reference sequence). V was cut by 7 bases and J by 8 bases, with 14 bases left in between. The CDR3 bases are TGTGCCAGTACCCCCCAGGGCGGAGAAAAACTGTTTTTT. It encodes CASTPQGGEKLFF.

The gene calls are TRBV5-5 and TRBJ1-5, with no clear D. Trimming took 2 bases from V and 0 from J, leaving 3 bases between them. Germline V gene sequence: CDR1 SGHKS, CDR2 YYEKEE (reference sequence). The CDR3 totals 13 residues. The CDR3 here is CASSFGSNQPQHF. Written as DNA, the CDR3 is TGTGCCAGCAGCTTCGGTAGCAATCAGCCCCAGCATTTT.

This clone came up once. J is TRBJ1-3 and V is TRBV3-1 (or the pseudogene TRBV3-2), with no clear D. The CDR3 loop spans 12 amino acids. Trimming took off 2 bases at V and 4 bases at J, with 3 bases between the two ends. Germline CDR1 LGHDT, CDR2 YNNKEL (reference sequence). CDR3 coding DNA: TGTGCCAGCAGCCAACAGGGAAACACCATATATTTT. It is translated as CASSQQGNTIYF.

This clone was detected only once. The J gene is TRBJ2-7, the V gene TRBV18, with D perhaps TRBD1 (5 bases). Deletions cut 2 bases from V and 4 bases from J, with 12 bases between. The germline gives CDR1 KGHSH, CDR2 LQKENI. The CDR3 extends over 14 amino acids. CDR3 nucleotide sequence: TGTGCCAGCTCACCATCTCTAGGACATTACGAGCAGTACTTC. It is translated as CASSPSLGHYEQYF.

This CDR3 is CASSSRGLMNVSGANVLTF. CDR3 coding DNA: TGTGCCAGTAGTAGCAGGGGGCTAATGAACGTCTCTGGGGCCAACGTCCTGACTTTC. The chain is built from TRBV19 and TRBJ2-6, with 8 bases identical to TRBD1. V dropped 4 bases and J dropped 0; count of bases not matched to a gene: 11. In germline, CDR1 is LNHDA, CDR2 SQIVND (reference sequence). The CDR3 has 19 amino acids.